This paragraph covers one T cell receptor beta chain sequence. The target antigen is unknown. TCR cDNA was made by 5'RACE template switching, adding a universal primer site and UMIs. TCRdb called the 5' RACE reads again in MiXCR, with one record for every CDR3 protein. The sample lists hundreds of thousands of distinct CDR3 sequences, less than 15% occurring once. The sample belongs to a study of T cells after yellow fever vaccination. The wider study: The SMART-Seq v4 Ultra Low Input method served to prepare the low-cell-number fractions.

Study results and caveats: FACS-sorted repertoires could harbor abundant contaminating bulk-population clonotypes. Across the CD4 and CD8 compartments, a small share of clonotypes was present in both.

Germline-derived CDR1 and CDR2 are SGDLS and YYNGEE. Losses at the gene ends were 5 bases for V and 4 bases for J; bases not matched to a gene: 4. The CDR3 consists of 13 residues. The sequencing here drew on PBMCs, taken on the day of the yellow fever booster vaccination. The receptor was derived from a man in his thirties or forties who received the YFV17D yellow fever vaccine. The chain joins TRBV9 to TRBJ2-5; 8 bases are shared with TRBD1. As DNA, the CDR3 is TGTGCCAGCAGTGGGACAGGATTAGAGACCCAGTACTTC. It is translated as CASSGTGLETQYF.